Listed below are T cell receptor beta chains from one sample, sequenced in a study of T cells in Graves' hyperthyroidism and ophthalmopathy. Each CDR3 protein gets one entry after TCRdb re-called the multiplex PCR reads with MiXCR. The sample yields approximately 400,000 distinct CDR3 sequences, around a quarter seen once. Sequenced input: blood. Source of these receptors: a man aged 50 to 59 with Graves' hyperthyroidism. CDR3s include the opening cysteine and the closing phenylalanine or tryptophan. A D gene is named only where the DNA matches it firmly. Size tells how often a clone was seen (once, few, many) or the class of an expanded clone, and some rows leave it out.

v_gene	abundance	d_gene	j_gene	CDR3aa	CDR3nt
TRBV6-1	few	-	TRBJ2-7	CASRADRRSYEQYF	TGTGCCAGCAGAGCGGATCGGAGATCCTACGAGCAGTACTTC
TRBV24-1	few	-	TRBJ2-6	CATSDRTSRFSGANVLTF	TGTGCCACCAGTGATCGGACGAGCCGATTCTCTGGGGCCAACGTCCTGACTTTC
TRBV7-8	many	-	TRBJ1-1	CASSLGSWNTEAFF	TGTGCCAGCAGCTTAGGGTCGTGGAACACTGAAGCTTTCTTT
TRBV28	few	-	TRBJ2-7	CAVQSQSSYEQYF	TGTGCCGTACAGTCCCAATCCTCGTACGAGCAGTACTTC
TRBV5-1	-	-	TRBJ2-4	CASSLDGTKNIQYF	TGCGCCAGCAGCTTGGACGGGACCAAAAACATTCAGTACTTC
TRBV28	many	TRBD2	TRBJ2-7	CASSHSGGEQYF	TGTGCCAGCAGTCACAGCGGGGGCGAGCAGTACTTC
TRBV5-1	-	TRBD2	TRBJ2-7	CASSLGASGITGEPYF	TGCGCCAGCAGCTTGGGGGCTAGCGGGATCACAGGCGAGCCGTACTTC
TRBV11-1	many	-	TRBJ2-1	CASSSGRVGEQFF	TGTGCCAGCAGCTCGGGCCGCGTGGGTGAGCAGTTCTTC
TRBV12-3/TRBV12-4	-	-	TRBJ1-1	CASSPAREAFF	TGTGCCAGCAGCCCAGCGCGGGAAGCTTTCTTT
TRBV2	-	-	TRBJ2-2	CASSPFSNTGELFF	TGTGCCAGCAGTCCTTTCTCAAACACCGGGGAGCTGTTTTTT